Listed below are T cell receptor beta chains from one sample, sequenced in a study of identical twins. TCRdb reprocessed the 5' RACE reads via MiXCR and lists one record per CDR3 protein. Of about 260,000 distinct CDR3 sequences detected, 5.5% to 8% appear once; the ten largest clones hold roughly 3.6%. The same specimen was also included in a second study, on yellow fever vaccine responses in identical twins.

Sequenced sample: memory (CD45RO+) T cells sorted from blood. The receptor set was obtained from a woman aged 18-30 years in good health. CDR3s include the opening cysteine and the closing phenylalanine or tryptophan. A D gene is named only where the DNA matches it firmly. Clone size is stated in some rows and not others, as once, few, many or a class when expanded.

J: TRBJ2-1
size: few
D: TRBD1
V: TRBV10-2
DNA: TGCGCCAGCAGTAAGGGACAGGGGAAGTTCTTC
CDR3: CASSKGQGKFF

J: TRBJ2-2
size: few
D: TRBD1
V: TRBV7-8
DNA: TGTGCCAGCAGCCAGTTACAGGGGACCGGGGAGCTGTTTTTT
CDR3: CASSQLQGTGELFF

J: TRBJ2-2
size: .
D: .
V: TRBV6-1
DNA: TGTGCCAGCAGGGTAGACATGGGGAACACCGGGGAGCTGTTTTTT
CDR3: CASRVDMGNTGELFF

J: TRBJ1-4
size: few
D: TRBD1
V: TRBV12-3/TRBV12-4
DNA: TGTGCCAGCAGTTTGAGACAGGGTGAAAAACTGTTTTTT
CDR3: CASSLRQGEKLFF

J: TRBJ2-1
size: many
D: .
V: TRBV4-1
DNA: TGCGCCAGCAGCCAACTCGACCTGATACCACAACCTTACAATGAGCAGTTCTTC
CDR3: CASSQLDLIPQPYNEQFF

J: TRBJ2-7
size: few
D: .
V: TRBV12-3/TRBV12-4
DNA: TGTGCCAGCAGTGATGTCTGGGGAGGTAGCTCCTACGAGCAGTACTTC
CDR3: CASSDVWGGSSYEQYF

J: TRBJ2-5
size: .
D: TRBD1
V: TRBV5-1
DNA: TGCGCCAGCAGCTTGGGACAGGGTGGGATGCAAGAGACCCAGTACTTC
CDR3: CASSLGQGGMQETQYF

J: TRBJ2-3
size: many
D: .
V: TRBV4-1
DNA: TGCGCCAGCAGCCAAGCCCGGCTTGGGGTAGATACGCAGTATTTT
CDR3: CASSQARLGVDTQYF

J: TRBJ2-7
size: .
D: TRBD2
V: TRBV12-3/TRBV12-4
DNA: TGTACCAGCAGTACTAGGCGACTAGCGGGAGGTCCGAGCTCCTACGAGCAGTACTTC
CDR3: CTSSTRRLAGGPSSYEQYF

J: TRBJ2-6
size: many
D: .
V: TRBV4-1
DNA: TGCGCCAGCAGCCAAGATCGAGGAACTGGGGCCAACGTCCTGACTTTC
CDR3: CASSQDRGTGANVLTF

J: TRBJ2-3
size: .
D: .
V: TRBV28
DNA: TGTGCCAGCAGTCCCGCCGGGACACTATTTTGGAATACGCAGTATTTT
CDR3: CASSPAGTLFWNTQYF

J: TRBJ2-2
size: .
D: .
V: TRBV2
DNA: TGTGCCAGCAGTGAAGTCGAGGGGGCCGGGGAGCTGTTTTTT
CDR3: CASSEVEGAGELFF

J: TRBJ2-1
size: few
D: .
V: TRBV14
DNA: TGTGCCAGCAGCCAAGATAGGAGCTCGGGTAGCTCCTACAATGAGCAGTTCTTC
CDR3: CASSQDRSSGSSYNEQFF

J: TRBJ1-5
size: .
D: .
V: TRBV20-1
DNA: TGCAGTGCTAGTGAGGCGCGGCGCCCCAGGAAAAATATAAATCAGCCCCAGCATTTT
CDR3: CSASEARRPRKNINQPQHF

J: TRBJ2-1
size: .
D: TRBD2
V: TRBV20-1
DNA: TGCAGTGCTAGAGATCTCCCAGCGGGGAACTACAATGAGCAGTTCTTC
CDR3: CSARDLPAGNYNEQFF

J: TRBJ2-1
size: .
D: TRBD2
V: TRBV6-2/TRBV6-3
DNA: TGTGCCAGCAGTCGACCGGGACTAGCGGGGGGGCCCCTGTTCTTC
CDR3: CASSRPGLAGGPLFF

J: TRBJ1-1
size: .
D: .
V: TRBV7-8
DNA: TGTGCCAGCAGCTTAGGTCAGGGTATTGGAGCTTTCTTT
CDR3: CASSLGQGIGAFF

J: TRBJ2-1
size: many
D: TRBD2
V: TRBV5-1
DNA: TGCGCCAGCAGTTCCCTAGCGGGAGGACACTACAATGAGCAGTTCTTC
CDR3: CASSSLAGGHYNEQFF

J: TRBJ2-4
size: .
D: TRBD2
V: TRBV5-6
DNA: TGTGCCAGCAGCCGGACTAGCGGGTTTGGGATAGCCAAAAACATTCAGTACTTC
CDR3: CASSRTSGFGIAKNIQYF

J: TRBJ2-3
size: .
D: .
V: TRBV25-1
DNA: TGTGCCAGCAGTGTCCGGGTCACAGATACGCAGTATTTT
CDR3: CASSVRVTDTQYF

J: TRBJ2-6
size: many
D: .
V: TRBV5-1
DNA: TGCGCCAGCAGCTTGGGAGGGACCTTCTCTGGGGCCAACGTCCTGACTTTC
CDR3: CASSLGGTFSGANVLTF

J: TRBJ2-7
size: .
D: TRBD2
V: TRBV3-1
DNA: TGTGCCACCACCCAAACCGGGACTAGCGGGAGTAGGACCTACTACGAGCAGTACTTC
CDR3: CATTQTGTSGSRTYYEQYF

J: TRBJ2-3
size: .
D: .
V: TRBV27
DNA: .
CDR3: CASSFLAATDTQYF

J: TRBJ2-7
size: .
D: TRBD2
V: TRBV7-2
DNA: TGTGCCAGCAGCGTACTTCGGGGGGGCGAGCAGTACTTC
CDR3: CASSVLRGGEQYF